The 24 T cell receptor beta chains listed next were all sequenced from one sample in a study of T cells after yellow fever vaccination. TCRdb itself ran the 5' RACE reads through MiXCR, one entry per CDR3 protein. This sample has 170,000 or so distinct CDR3 sequences, with roughly 6.2% found just once. The material was CD4+ T cells sorted from PBMCs, obtained on the day of the first yellow fever vaccination. Receptor source: a man between 18 and 29 years old who received the YFV17D yellow fever vaccine.

The sample holds many counts of this clonotype. The chain links TRBV12-3 or TRBV12-4 to TRBJ2-1, with D maybe TRBD2 (6 bases). The germline V and J ends were trimmed by 6 bases and 5 bases, with 17 bases remaining between them. This CDR3 region has 15 residues. The CDR3 spells CASRRLVTKHNEQFF. In DNA form, the CDR3 reads TGTGCCAGCAGAAGACTAGTGACCAAACACAATGAGCAGTTCTTC.

This chain connects TRBV2 to TRBJ1-1; no reliable D call. Deletions cut 8 bases from V and 0 bases from J, with 10 bases between. Germline-derived CDR1 and CDR2 are SNHLY and FYNNEI. There are 13 residues in the CDR3. The CDR3, as DNA: TGTGCCAGCGGTAAAGGGCTGAACACTGAAGCTTTCTTT. Protein sequence: CASGKGLNTEAFF.

The table lists this clonotype with many counts. The chain links TRBV27 to TRBJ2-7; 9 bases match TRBD1. J lost 0 bases, V lost 3 bases, and 6 bases had no gene match. Germline values: CDR1 MNHEY, CDR2 SMNVEV (reference sequence). The CDR3 sequence is 16 residues long. DNA for the CDR3: TGTGCCAGCAGTTTGGGGACAGGGAAGAGCTCCTACGAGCAGTACTTC. Translation gives CASSLGTGKSSYEQYF.

This clonotype has a count of ten or more. The rearrangement links TRBV12-3 or TRBV12-4 to TRBJ2-5; 12 nucleotides align to TRBD2. With V trimmed by 10 bases and J by 5 bases, 8 bases remained unmatched. The CDR3 is 14 residues long. The CDR3 here is CATRASGGGETQYF. The CDR3 coding sequence is TGTGCCACCAGGGCTAGCGGGGGGGGGGAGACCCAGTACTTC.

This clonotype was seen more than once but under ten times. The rearrangement joins TRBV28 to TRBJ2-7; 9 positions match TRBD1. J gave up 6 bases and V 6 bases, and 12 bases lay outside the gene matches. The V gene's germline CDR1 is MDHEN and CDR2 SYDVKM. The CDR3 consists of 15 residues. The CDR3, as DNA: TGTGCCAGCAGCGGGTCCGGGACAGGGTCCGGCGAGCAGTACGTC. It encodes CASSGSGTGSGEQYV.

This chain joins TRBV5-1 and TRBJ2-5; D unclear. CDR1 and CDR2 from the germline V gene are SGHRS and YFSETQ. V shed 0 bases and J shed 0 bases, with 6 bases lying between them. CDR3 length: 14 residues. The chain's CDR3 is CASSLVDHQETQYF. The CDR3 DNA reads as TGCGCCAGCAGCTTGGTCGATCACCAAGAGACCCAGTACTTC.

The rearrangement uses TRBV5-1 and TRBJ2-7; D uncertain. CDR1 SGHRS and CDR2 YFSETQ come from the germline V gene. This CDR3 has 12 residues. V lost 0 bases, J lost 4 bases, and 5 bases lay in between. DNA for the CDR3: TGCGCCAGCAGCTTGGACATTTACGAGCAGTACTTC. This codes for CASSLDIYEQYF.

This clonotype came up a few times. The V and J genes are TRBV7-2 and TRBJ1-3; 7 nucleotides agree with TRBD1. Germline V gives CDR1 SGHTA, CDR2 FQGNSA. The junction had 6 bases not matched to a gene; V was cut back by 5 bases and J by 2 bases. The CDR3 contains 15 residues. CDR3 nucleotides: TGTGCCAGCAGCCCACAGGGGATCCCTGGAAACACCATATATTTT. Its protein product is CASSPQGIPGNTIYF.

Only a few counts were recorded for this clonotype. The chain carries TRBV6-2 or TRBV6-3 and TRBJ2-7; tentatively, D is TRBD1 (6 bases). Germline lookup yields CDR1 MNHEY and CDR2 SVGEGT. The ends were cut back, 6 bases at V and 3 bases at J, with 18 bases in the middle. The CDR3 spans 15 residues. CDR3 amino acids: CASRDLGQQFYEQYF. The CDR3 DNA sequence: TGTGCCAGCAGAGACCTCGGACAGCAGTTCTACGAGCAGTACTTC.

This clonotype was seen at least ten times. The chain joins TRBV10-3 to TRBJ2-5; perhaps TRBD2 as D (6 bases). Trimming shortened V by 3 bases and J by 5 bases, and 16 bases separated the two germline ends. Germline CDR1 ENHRY, CDR2 SYGVKD. CDR3 length: 15 residues. CDR3 amino acids: CAISDPSGGLETQYF. In DNA form, the CDR3 reads TGTGCCATCAGTGACCCCTCCGGAGGGTTGGAGACCCAGTACTTC.

The sample holds a few counts of this clonotype. The rearrangement joins TRBV5-5 to TRBJ2-3; D might be TRBD2 (5 bases). With 1 base removed from V and 6 bases from J, the gap between germline ends came to 15 bases. Germline values: CDR1 SGHKS, CDR2 YYEKEE (reference sequence). This CDR3 region has 15 residues. CDR3 region: CASSLLVRGGDTQYF. In DNA form, the CDR3 reads TGTGCCAGCAGCTTGCTCGTTCGGGGTGGCGATACGCAGTATTTT.

This clonotype was observed a few times. The chain recombines TRBV9 with TRBJ2-7, with 11 nucleotides matching TRBD2. This CDR3 has 15 amino acids. Trimming cost V 0 bases and J 7 bases; bases outside gene matches: 6. Germline values: CDR1 SGDLS, CDR2 YYNGEE. The CDR3, as DNA: TGTGCCAGCAGCGTAGCTTCACTAGCGGGAGAGGAGCAGTACTTC. Translating gives CASSVASLAGEEQYF.

The chain employs TRBV18 and TRBJ2-1; D not certain. V was pared by 6 bases and J by 6 bases, with 24 bases between. From germline, CDR1 is KGHSH and CDR2 LQKENI. The CDR3 loop spans 17 amino acids. This CDR3 reads CASSRPPTGQHINEQFF. CDR3 bases: TGTGCCAGCTCGCGGCCCCCCACGGGCCAACATATCAATGAGCAGTTCTTC.

V and J are TRBV4-1 and TRBJ1-2, with a weak D call TRBD1 (5 bases). V was clipped by 5 bases and J by 8 bases, with 12 bases between them. CDR1 and CDR2 (germline): MGHRA, YSYEKL. The CDR3 spans 12 residues. The CDR3 loop is CASSDQGDGYTF. DNA for the CDR3: TGCGCCAGCAGCGACCAGGGTGACGGCTACACCTTC.

CDR3: CASSPPNYSRSGEKLFF. CDR3 sequence (DNA): TGTGCCAGCAGCCCCCCCAACTACAGCCGAAGTGGTGAAAAACTGTTTTTT. The chain joins TRBV5-5 to TRBJ1-4, with D uncertain. Per the germline V gene, CDR1 is SGHKS and CDR2 is YYEKEE (reference sequence). This CDR3 is 17 amino acids long. V was pared by 4 bases and J by 7 bases, with 23 bases between.

V gene TRBV24-1 combines with J gene TRBJ2-3; 7 bases match TRBD1. The trim removed 4 bases at V and 3 bases at J, leaving 3 bases unmatched. Looked up from germline, CDR1 is KGHDR and CDR2 is SFDVKD. This CDR3 comprises 14 residues. CDR3 coding DNA: TGTGCCACCAGTGACCCGGGACAGACAGATACGCAGTATTTT. It is translated as CATSDPGQTDTQYF.

This clonotype turned up a few times. The DNA of the CDR3 is TGTGCCAGCAGCTTCATGGACAGCTCCTATGGCTACACCTTC. The encoded protein is CASSFMDSSYGYTF. V usage is TRBV5-5 and J usage is TRBJ1-2; TRBD1 is a possible D gene (6 bases). CDR3 length equals 14 residues. Germline loops: CDR1 SGHKS, CDR2 YYEKEE (reference sequence). Trimming left V 2 bases short and J 4 bases short, with 12 bases between.

At least ten counts were recorded for this clonotype. The genes are TRBV28 and TRBJ2-3; 10 positions match TRBD2. This CDR3 is 15 amino acids long. Per germline, CDR1 MDHEN and CDR2 SYDVKM. The J segment lost 4 bases and the V segment lost 7 bases, leaving 8 bases of the junction unmatched. The CDR3 here is CASTPGSGGADTQYF. The CDR3 DNA reads as TGTGCCAGCACCCCAGGGAGCGGGGGGGCAGATACGCAGTATTTT.

A few counts support this clonotype. The gene calls are TRBV7-9 and TRBJ1-6, with D unresolved. Germline CDR1 and CDR2: SEHNR and FQNEAQ (reference sequence). Trimming left V 4 bases short and J 7 bases short, with 8 bases between. This CDR3 comprises 13 residues. CDR3 sequence reads: CASSSNANSPLHF. CDR3 nucleotide sequence: TGTGCCAGCAGCTCAAATGCCAATTCACCCCTCCACTTT.

The chain joins TRBV20-1 to TRBJ2-3, with 10 bases fitting TRBD2. In germline, CDR1 is DFQATT, CDR2 SNEGSKA (reference sequence). The CDR3 contains 17 residues. The ends lost 6 bases at V and 1 base at J; junction bases unmatched: 13. The CDR3 sequence is CSARWASGGRRTDTQYF. The DNA for the CDR3 is TGCAGTGCACGATGGGCTAGCGGGGGTCGACGCACAGATACGCAGTATTTT.

The table lists this clonotype with many counts. CDR3 loop: CAIRTTSGGETQYF. The CDR3 DNA reads TGTGCCATCCGAACGACTAGCGGAGGGGAGACCCAGTACTTC. The chain carries TRBV10-3 and TRBJ2-5, with 9 bases that match TRBD2. CDR3 length: 14 residues. Unmatched junction bases numbered 9, after V lost 8 bases and J lost 5 bases. Germline V gene sequence: CDR1 ENHRY, CDR2 SYGVKD.

This clonotype was found a few times. The chain has TRBV20-1 and TRBJ2-1, with D perhaps matching TRBD2 (7 bases). Germline CDR1 DFQATT, CDR2 SNEGSKA (reference sequence). Trimming removed 3 bases at V and 7 bases at J, with 13 bases between. CDR3 length equals 13 residues. CDR3: CSASGGHGNEQFF. The CDR3 DNA reads TGCAGTGCTAGCGGGGGGCATGGAAATGAGCAGTTCTTC.

This clonotype was picked up a small number of times. The gene calls are TRBV14 and TRBJ1-5; unclear D gene. V was cut by 3 bases and J by 7 bases, with 13 bases left in between. From germline, CDR1 is SGHDN and CDR2 FVKESK. This CDR3 is 14 amino acids long. CDR3 sequence reads: CASSQIQCHQPQHF. The CDR3 DNA reads TGTGCCAGCAGCCAGATACAGTGTCACCAGCCCCAGCATTTT.

In this sample, this clonotype turned up many times. The V and J genes are TRBV5-5 and TRBJ1-5; no firm D call. CDR1 and CDR2 (germline): SGHKS, YYEKEE (reference sequence). Trimming removed 1 base at V and 5 bases at J, with 7 bases between. CDR3 length equals 13 residues. The CDR3 is CASSLMWDQPQHF. The DNA for the CDR3 is TGTGCCAGCAGCTTGATGTGGGATCAGCCCCAGCATTTT.